The rows below give T cell receptor beta chains drawn from one sample of a study of T cell responses to AZD1222 COVID-19 vaccine. Libraries were prepared by immunoSEQ multiplex PCR; TCRdb keeps only in-frame clonotypes and omits some of them. Of 200,000 or so clones in the sample, about 87% were seen once. Sequencing used peripheral blood, obtained on day 0 of MenACWY control vaccination. All receptors come from an adult in good health. Each CDR3 is given with its conserved first and last residue. D genes are given only for firm matches. A row's size may be missing; if present it is once, few, many or a size class.

V,size,J,D,DNA,CDR3
TRBV7-2,-,TRBJ2-1,-,TGTGCCAGCAGCTTAGAACCGACAGTCTACAATGAGCAGTTCTTC,CASSLEPTVYNEQFF
TRBV5-6,-,TRBJ1-4,-,TGTGCCAGCAAGGGTAGAGAGGAAAAACTGTTTTTT,CASKGREEKLFF
TRBV6-5,-,TRBJ2-2,-,TGTGCCAGCAGGTGGACAGCAACCGGGGAGCTGTTTTTT,CASRWTATGELFF
TRBV11-3,-,TRBJ2-1,TRBD2,TGTGCCAGCAGCTTATTAAGCGGGAACAATGAGCAGTTCTTC,CASSLLSGNNEQFF
TRBV27,-,TRBJ2-2,-,TGTGCCAGCAGGCCACAGGGCCCCAACACCGGGGAGCTGTTTTTT,CASRPQGPNTGELFF
TRBV7-3,once,TRBJ2-3,-,TGTGCCAGCAGGTTCGGCGGGGGCCGCACAGATACGCAGTATTTT,CASRFGGGRTDTQYF
TRBV6-2/TRBV6-3,-,TRBJ2-7,-,TGTGCCAGCAGTATTCCCGGGACGGCCTCCTACGAGCAGTACTTC,CASSIPGTASYEQYF
TRBV9,-,TRBJ1-3,-,TGTGCCAGCAGCCTATACGAACAGGGAACACTTGGAAACACCATATATTTT,CASSLYEQGTLGNTIYF
TRBV30,-,TRBJ2-4,TRBD1,TGTGCCTTCCTGAATGGGACAGGGGGCAACATTCAGTACTTC,CAFLNGTGGNIQYF
TRBV12-3/TRBV12-4,-,TRBJ2-7,-,TGTGCCAGCAGCACAGGGTTCGGCTACGAGCAGTACTTC,CASSTGFGYEQYF
TRBV5-6,-,TRBJ1-2,TRBD1,TGTGCCAGCAGTCCGCAGGGGGTGGGAGGCTACACCTTC,CASSPQGVGGYTF
TRBV11-1,-,TRBJ2-5,-,TGTGCCAGCAGCTTAGTTGCGGAGGAGACCCAGTACTTC,CASSLVAEETQYF
TRBV7-2,-,TRBJ1-5,-,TGTGCCAGCAGCCTCAGACAGAATCAGCCCCAGCATTTT,CASSLRQNQPQHF
TRBV27,-,TRBJ2-1,TRBD1,TGTGCCAGCAGTTTATCCACAGGGGTGAATGAGCAGTTCTTC,CASSLSTGVNEQFF
TRBV11-1,-,TRBJ2-7,-,TGTGCCAGCAGCTCCGACTACGAGCAGTACTTC,CASSSDYEQYF
TRBV28,-,TRBJ2-6,-,TGTGCCAGCAGTATTGAGTTTGGGGCCAACGTCCTGACTTTC,CASSIEFGANVLTF
TRBV27,-,TRBJ1-3,TRBD1,TGTGCCAGCAGTCGGGCCGGGACAGGGGGCCGGGGAAACACCATATATTTT,CASSRAGTGGRGNTIYF
TRBV23-1,-,TRBJ2-1,-,TGCGCCAGCAGTCAATCCGGGATGAGGAGCGGACCCTCCTACAATGAGCAGTTCTTC,CASSQSGMRSGPSYNEQFF
TRBV13,-,TRBJ2-7,-,TGTGCCAGCAGCTTAGGTGCGGGGTTCGAGCAGTACTTC,CASSLGAGFEQYF
TRBV4-2,-,TRBJ1-5,-,TGTGCCAGCAGCCCAGTGGAGGGGAGCAATCAGCCCCAGCATTTT,CASSPVEGSNQPQHF
TRBV19,-,TRBJ2-1,TRBD2,TGTGCCACCCATCCCCTTGGTAGCGGGGGTACTTACAATGAGCAGTTCTTC,CATHPLGSGGTYNEQFF
TRBV4-3,-,TRBJ2-2,TRBD1,TGCGCCAGCAGCCAAGCCAGGGGACAGGGTTGGACCGGGGAGCTGTTTTTT,CASSQARGQGWTGELFF
TRBV12-5,-,TRBJ2-7,-,TGTGCTAGTGGTTTGGGGGATAGTTACGAGCAGTACTTC,CASGLGDSYEQYF
TRBV5-6,-,TRBJ1-3,TRBD1,TGTGCCAGCAGCTCGACAGGGCGAGCAGGAAACACCATATATTTT,CASSSTGRAGNTIYF
TRBV5-4,-,TRBJ2-2,-,TGTGCCAGCAGCTTGGGCCCCCTCGGAGAGGGCACCGGGGAGCTGTTTTTT,CASSLGPLGEGTGELFF
TRBV6-2/TRBV6-3,-,TRBJ1-5,-,TGTGCCAGCAGTTATGGGGGGAGGACTCAGCCCCAGCATTTT,CASSYGGRTQPQHF
TRBV9,-,TRBJ2-5,TRBD2,TGTGCCAGCAGCGTGGGGGGGACGGAAGAGACCCAGTACTTC,CASSVGGTEETQYF
TRBV9,-,TRBJ2-1,-,TGTGCCAGCAGCGTAGACAGGGTAAGCTCCTACAATGAGCAGTTCTTC,CASSVDRVSSYNEQFF
TRBV27,-,TRBJ1-6,-,TGTGCCAGCAGTTTAGGGGGGGGCTCACCCCTCCACTTT,CASSLGGGSPLHF
TRBV27,-,TRBJ1-4,-,TGTGCCAGCAGTTTATGGGGCGGGACTAATGAAAAACTGTTTTTT,CASSLWGGTNEKLFF
TRBV11-2,few,TRBJ1-2,-,TGTGCCAGCAGCTTAACCGCTAACTATGGCTACACCTTC,CASSLTANYGYTF
TRBV12-3/TRBV12-4,-,TRBJ1-5,-,TGTGCCAGCAGTTTAGCTATCTGGCAGCCCCAGCATTTT,CASSLAIWQPQHF
TRBV11-3,-,TRBJ2-1,-,TGTGCCAGCAGCTTAGATCGGAATCAAGAGCAGTTCTTC,CASSLDRNQEQFF
TRBV19,-,TRBJ1-1,-,TGTGCCAGTACAGGCTGGGGGGGAAATGGAAGTTTTGGAGCTTTCTTT,CASTGWGGNGSFGAFF
TRBV7-6,-,TRBJ1-4,TRBD1,TGTGCCAGCAGCTTAGCACAGGGGGCTCGGGAAAAACTGTTTTTT,CASSLAQGAREKLFF
TRBV28,once,TRBJ1-4,-,TGTGCCAGCAGTTCCCCGAGGGAGGTCCTATTT,CASSSPREVLF
TRBV5-1,-,TRBJ2-6,-,TGCGCCAGCAGCCAAGGGCTCAGCTCTGGGGCCAACGTCCTGACTTTC,CASSQGLSSGANVLTF
TRBV5-6,-,TRBJ1-2,-,TGTGCCAGCAGCTTCCCAGGAAACTATGGCTACACCTTC,CASSFPGNYGYTF
TRBV5-4,-,TRBJ2-5,-,TGTGCCAGCAAACCCCTGGAAGAGGTTGAGACCCAGTACTTC,CASKPLEEVETQYF
TRBV11-2,-,TRBJ1-1,TRBD1,TGTGCCAGCAGCTTAGTAGGACAGGGGGTCACTGAAGCTTTCTTT,CASSLVGQGVTEAFF
TRBV19,once,TRBJ2-7,-,TGTGCCAGTAGCCCCCAGCCAGGACGAAGCTCCTACGAGCAGTACTTC,CASSPQPGRSSYEQYF
TRBV7-9,-,TRBJ2-7,-,TGTGCCAGCAGCTTTGGACAGCCCGGCTCCTACGAGCAGTACTTC,CASSFGQPGSYEQYF
TRBV28,once,TRBJ1-3,-,TGTGCCAGCAGACCCACAGGGTACTCTGGAAACACCATATATTTT,CASRPTGYSGNTIYF
TRBV5-1,-,TRBJ2-7,-,TGCGCCAGCAGCTTACCCCCCCACTACGAGCAGTACTTC,CASSLPPHYEQYF
TRBV2,-,TRBJ2-7,-,TGTGCCAGCTTGGGCGGGTCCTACGAGCAGTACTTC,CASLGGSYEQYF
TRBV6-5,-,TRBJ1-5,-,TGTGCCAGCAGCTACAAGGGTTTTGGGAGCAATCAGCCCCAGCATTTT,CASSYKGFGSNQPQHF